One sample yielded the 23 T cell receptor beta chains listed below, sequenced in a study of beta chain features in type 1 diabetes. Study-wide findings and caveats: TCRB CDR3s were moderately but significantly shorter in Type 1 diabetes patients in all four CD4+ subsets.

Every isolated RNA sample was fully reverse transcribed, so sequencing captured expressed TCRB transcripts. Clones were sequenced by immunoSEQ multiplex PCR, and TCRdb holds only the in-frame ones, with some missing. The sample has over 300,000 clones; approximately 10% are singletons. These TCRs are of unknown antigen specificity. Source material: central memory CD4+ T cells from blood. The receptor source for this set is a man in his thirties or forties with type 1 diabetes.

This clone was found a few times. This rearrangement joins TRBV6-5 to TRBJ2-3; 13 positions match TRBD2. Germline assignment: CDR1 MNHEY and CDR2 SVGAGI. The V gene end was trimmed by 6 bases and the J gene end by 11 bases; junction bases not matched to a gene: 8. The CDR3 totals 14 residues. The CDR3 loop is CASRSGTSGVGQYF. The CDR3 bases are TGTGCCAGCAGATCCGGGACTAGCGGGGTTGGGCAGTATTTT.

The chain combines TRBV7-2 with TRBJ2-7; D is tentatively TRBD1 or TRBD2 (5 bases each). The length of the CDR3 is 14 residues. Trimming left V 1 base short and J 3 bases short, with 10 bases between. Germline-derived CDR1 and CDR2 are SGHTA and FQGNSA. The CDR3 loop reads CASSLGGDDYEQYF. CDR3 sequence (DNA): TGTGCCAGCAGCTTAGGAGGGGATGACTACGAGCAGTACTTC. The variable domain in full, with the rest retrieved from reference TRBV7-2 and TRBJ2-7, is GAGVSQSPSNKVTEKGKDVELRCDPISGHTALYWYRQSLGQGLEFLIYFQGNSAPDKSGLPSDRFSAERTGGSVSTLTIQRTQQEDSAVYLCASSLGGDDYEQYFGPGTRLTVT.

A few counts support this clone. V gene TRBV27 combines with J gene TRBJ1-5; no definite D call. V was clipped by 9 bases and J by 15 bases, with 21 bases between them. The CDR3 is made up of 12 amino acids. Looked up from germline, CDR1 is MNHEY and CDR2 is SMNVEV (reference sequence). The CDR3 loop is CASSPATGPWHF. In nucleotides, the CDR3 is TGTGCCAGTTCTCCGGCCACCGGGCCCTGGCATTTT.

In its sample, this clone was seen a few times. This sequence joins TRBV2 and TRBJ2-2, with TRBD1 identical over 8 bases. Germline CDR1 SNHLY, CDR2 FYNNEI. The CDR3 loop spans 14 amino acids. The junction had 7 bases not matched to a gene; V was cut back by 8 bases and J by 5 bases. CDR3: CASGTGGRTGELFF. The CDR3 bases are TGTGCCAGCGGTACAGGGGGACGTACCGGGGAGCTGTTTTTT.

This clone was counted between two and nine times. The gene calls are TRBV11-2 and TRBJ2-5, with 12 bases fitting TRBD2. Trimming cost V 3 bases and J 4 bases; bases outside gene matches: 6. CDR1 SGHAT and CDR2 FQNNGV come from the germline V gene. This CDR3 is built from 16 residues. For the CDR3, the DNA is TGTGCCAGCAGCTTCCTAGCGGGGGGGCTTCTAGAGACCCAGTACTTC. It yields the protein CASSFLAGGLLETQYF.

The J gene is TRBJ2-3, the V gene TRBV28; TRBD1 agrees at 8 bases. The length of the CDR3 is 15 residues. With V trimmed by 6 bases and J by 2 bases, 7 bases remained unmatched. Germline V gives CDR1 MDHEN, CDR2 SYDVKM. The CDR3 region has the DNA TGTGCCAGCAGCCACGGACAGGGCTACACAGATACGCAGTATTTT. It encodes CASSHGQGYTDTQYF.

This chain joins TRBV6-5 and TRBJ1-1; D remains unclear. This CDR3 contains 13 residues. CDR1 is MNHEY and CDR2 is SVGAGI in the germline V gene. Trimming took off 6 bases at V and 3 bases at J, with 11 bases between the two ends. The CDR3 coding sequence is TGTGCCAGCAGCCGAGACTTTCACACTGAAGCTTTCTTT. This translates into CASSRDFHTEAFF.

V usage is TRBV7-2 and J usage is TRBJ2-7; D might be TRBD1 or TRBD2, each matching 5 bases. Trimming pared 1 base from V and 7 bases from J, leaving 17 bases between. CDR3 size: 15 residues. The germline V gene encodes CDR1 SGHTA and CDR2 FQGNSA. CDR3 sequence reads: CASSLVGTAMREQYF. In DNA form, the CDR3 reads TGTGCCAGCAGCTTAGTTGGGACCGCTATGAGGGAGCAGTACTTC.

This clone was picked up a small number of times. The V and J genes are TRBV6-5 and TRBJ1-6, with 7 bases that match TRBD1. V was pared by 4 bases and J by 3 bases, with 3 bases of the junction left unmatched. Germline V gives CDR1 MNHEY, CDR2 SVGAGI. This CDR3 is built from 15 residues. The DNA of the CDR3 is TGTGCCAGCAGTTCGGGACAGCTCTATAATTCACCCCTCCACTTT. Amino acids: CASSSGQLYNSPLHF.

This clone was seen a few times. The V gene is TRBV30, the J gene TRBJ2-1, with D hard to call. This CDR3 is 11 amino acids long. Trimming cost V 6 bases and J 7 bases, with 10 bases left between them. CDR1 GTSNPN and CDR2 SVGIG come from the germline V gene (reference sequence). The CDR3, as DNA: TGTGCCTGTAATGGGGAAAATGAGCAGTTCTTC. This gives the protein CACNGENEQFF. Based on the CDR3 plus reference TRBV30 and TRBJ2-1, the full variable domain is SQTIHQWPATLVQPVGSPLSLECTVEGTSNPNLYWYRQAAGRGLQLLFYSVGIGQISSEVPQNLSASRPQDRQFILSSKKLLLSDSGFYLCACNGENEQFFGPGTRLTVL.

The chain couples TRBV2 to TRBJ2-2; perhaps TRBD1 as D (5 bases). Trimming shortened V by 7 bases and J by 1 base, and 7 bases separated the two germline ends. Germline V CDR1 and CDR2: SNHLY, FYNNEI. CDR3 length equals 13 residues. The CDR3 region is CASKGENTGELFF. For the CDR3, the DNA is TGTGCCAGCAAAGGGGAGAACACCGGGGAGCTGTTTTTT.

This clone was found a few times. V usage is TRBV7-9 and J usage is TRBJ1-4; D not resolved. V was pared by 2 bases and J by 6 bases, with 4 bases between. This CDR3 contains 12 residues. CDR1 SEHNR and CDR2 FQNEAQ come from the germline V gene (reference sequence). CDR3 region: CASSLIDEKLFF. The CDR3 bases are TGTGCCAGCAGCTTAATAGATGAAAAACTGTTTTTT. Filled out from reference TRBV7-9 and TRBJ1-4, the complete variable domain reads DTGVSQNPRHKITKRGQNVTFRCDPISEHNRLYWYRQTLGQGPEFLTYFQNEAQLEKSRLLSDRFSAERPKGSFSTLEIQRTEQGDSAMYLCASSLIDEKLFFGSGTQLSVL.

The chain recombines TRBV2 with TRBJ1-1, with D unresolved. Germline-derived CDR1 and CDR2 are SNHLY and FYNNEI. The V end was cut by 1 base, the J end by 3 bases, with 12 bases between. The CDR3 consists of 15 residues. The CDR3 DNA follows: TGTGCCAGCAGTGAAGTTAGGACGTATGACACTGAAGCTTTCTTT. Translation: CASSEVRTYDTEAFF.

Points on this clone: The same CDR3 arises from other DNA sequences in this sample as well. This sequence joins TRBV2 and TRBJ2-3; 7 bases line up with TRBD2. CDR1 is SNHLY, CDR2 FYNNEI, per germline. J lost 2 bases, V lost 4 bases, and 6 bases had no gene match. The CDR3 runs 15 residues. The chain's CDR3 is CASSASGASTDTQYF. CDR3 nucleotide sequence: TGTGCCAGCAGTGCCAGCGGGGCCTCCACAGATACGCAGTATTTT.

This clone was counted between two and nine times. V is TRBV28 and J is TRBJ2-7; 9 bases are a match to TRBD1. Trimming at V came to 5 bases and at J to 2 bases, leaving 13 bases not matched to a gene. The germline gives CDR1 MDHEN, CDR2 SYDVKM. The CDR3 contains 17 residues. CDR3 residues: CASSNPWTGDSPYEQYF. The CDR3 DNA reads as TGTGCCAGCAGTAATCCGTGGACAGGGGACTCACCCTACGAGCAGTACTTC.

J is TRBJ2-3 and V is TRBV11-2, with D perhaps matching TRBD2 (5 bases). The V and J ends lost 0 bases and 2 bases respectively, with 15 bases between them. The CDR3 has 17 residues. CDR1 and CDR2 from the germline V gene are SGHAT and FQNNGV. The CDR3 loop is CASSLDRTGSDTDTQYF. Written as DNA, the CDR3 is TGTGCCAGCAGCTTAGATCGAACGGGGTCGGACACAGATACGCAGTATTTT.

On this clone itself: Different DNA sequences within this sample yield the same CDR3. This sequence joins TRBV5-4 and TRBJ2-5; possibly TRBD1 or TRBD2 for D (5 bases each). CDR1 is SGHNT, CDR2 YYREEE, per germline (reference sequence). V was cut by 3 bases and J by 4 bases, with 13 bases left in between. This CDR3 has 14 residues. The CDR3 DNA sequence: TGTGCCAGCAGCTGGGGCCGGGACGGAGAGACCCAGTACTTC. It is translated as CASSWGRDGETQYF. Full variable domain (rest looked up from reference TRBV5-4 and TRBJ2-5): ETGVTQSPTHLIKTRGQQVTLRCSSQSGHNTVSWYQQALGQGPQFIFQYYREEENGRGNFPPRFSGLQFPNYSSELNVNALELDDSALYLCASSWGRDGETQYFGPGTRLLVL.

This clone came up a few times. J is TRBJ2-5 and V is TRBV7-2; 8 bases match TRBD2. Germline lookup yields CDR1 SGHTA and CDR2 FQGNSA. Unmatched junction bases numbered 2, after V lost 2 bases and J lost 3 bases. This CDR3 contains 14 residues. CDR3 in DNA: TGTGCCAGCAGCTTATCGCGGGGGGAAGAGACCCAGTACTTC. This gives the protein CASSLSRGEETQYF. Looking up the rest from reference TRBV7-2 and TRBJ2-5 gives the full variable domain: GAGVSQSPSNKVTEKGKDVELRCDPISGHTALYWYRQSLGQGLEFLIYFQGNSAPDKSGLPSDRFSAERTGGSVSTLTIQRTQQEDSAVYLCASSLSRGEETQYFGPGTRLLVL.

The chain couples TRBV11-2 to TRBJ2-1; 7 bases match TRBD1. This CDR3 is 14 amino acids long. Per the germline V gene, CDR1 is SGHAT and CDR2 is FQNNGV. J was trimmed by 8 bases and V by 3 bases; bases with no gene match: 7. The CDR3 sequence: CASSFGTGVDEQFF. As DNA, the CDR3 is TGTGCCAGCAGCTTCGGAACAGGGGTGGATGAGCAGTTCTTC.

The rearrangement uses TRBV6-1 and TRBJ2-1, with D tentatively TRBD1 or TRBD2 (5 bases each). Germline CDR1 MNHNS, CDR2 SASEGT. Trimming pared 6 bases from V and 2 bases from J, leaving 11 bases between. The CDR3 length is 14 residues. CDR3 nucleotide sequence: TGTGCCAGCAGCCGGGACGTAGCCTACAATGAGCAGTTCTTC. It yields the protein CASSRDVAYNEQFF.

This chain uses TRBV5-1 with TRBJ2-3; 9 positions match TRBD2. The CDR3 extends over 16 amino acids. Trimming at V came to 4 bases and at J to 0 bases, leaving 6 bases not matched to a gene. Germline V gene sequence: CDR1 SGHRS, CDR2 YFSETQ. CDR3 protein: CASSRGSGGSTDTQYF. The CDR3 nucleotides are TGCGCCAGCAGCCGAGGTAGCGGGGGAAGCACAGATACGCAGTATTTT.

The genes are TRBV29-1 and TRBJ2-5; TRBD1 matches 8 bases. The DNA end favors TRBJ2-7, so the J call may be wrong. This CDR3 has 11 residues. Germline CDR1 and CDR2: SQVTM and ANQGSEA. CDR3: CSVDRGREQYF. The DNA of the CDR3 is TGCAGCGTCGACAGGGGTCGCGAGCAGTACTTC.

The chain joins TRBV4-3 to TRBJ1-2; D gene unclear. Germline CDR1 LGHNA, CDR2 YSLEER. Trimming removed 1 base at V and 8 bases at J, with 11 bases between. CDR3 size: 13 residues. CDR3 loop: CASSQGVSRGYTF. The CDR3 nucleotides read TGCGCCAGCAGCCAAGGGGTCTCCCGCGGCTACACCTTC.